Below, 20 T cell receptor beta chains from the same sample are listed, as sequenced in a study of blood T cell repertoires in COVID-19. The data were produced by immunoSEQ multiplex PCR, yet TCRdb's version contains in-frame clones alone and is incomplete. Of roughly 160,000 clones listed, roughly four fifths are singletons. The sample taken for sequencing was peripheral blood. The receptors were gathered from a woman older than 75 with acute or convalescent COVID-19.

The chain has TRBV4-1 and TRBJ1-1, with a weak D call TRBD1 (6 bases). The CDR3 contains 15 residues. The V gene's germline CDR1 is MGHRA and CDR2 YSYEKL. Trimming shortened V by 6 bases and J by 1 base, and 15 bases separated the two germline ends. CDR3 protein: CASRKGQGQNTEAFF. For the CDR3, the DNA is TGCGCCAGCAGAAAAGGTCAGGGGCAGAACACTGAAGCTTTCTTT.

The CDR3: CASSESGTGVREQYF. The CDR3 nucleotides read TGTGCCAGCAGTGAAAGCGGGACAGGGGTTCGCGAGCAGTACTTC. This rearrangement joins TRBV2 to TRBJ2-7, with 10 bases lining up with TRBD1. The CDR3 is 15 residues long. Per germline, CDR1 SNHLY and CDR2 FYNNEI. V shed 2 bases, J shed 6 bases, and the junction held 7 bases outside the gene matches.

The V gene is TRBV10-3, the J gene TRBJ2-3, with 8 bases fitting TRBD2. The CDR3 runs 16 residues. V was pared by 5 bases and J by 8 bases, with 15 bases of the junction left unmatched. Germline V lookup: CDR1 ENHRY, CDR2 SYGVKD. CDR3 amino acids: CAISPTTGTSFVTQYF. The CDR3 DNA reads TGTGCCATCAGTCCAACAACCGGGACTAGTTTCGTTACGCAGTATTTT.

Here the CDR3 reads CASSWGTGEISNQPQHF. CDR3 nucleotide sequence: TGTGCCAGCAGCTGGGGGACAGGGGAGATTAGCAATCAGCCCCAGCATTTT. The V call is TRBV5-5, the J call TRBJ1-5; 10 bases agree with TRBD1. Looked up from germline, CDR1 is SGHKS and CDR2 is YYEKEE (reference sequence). The CDR3 spans 17 residues. Unmatched junction bases numbered 6, after V lost 3 bases and J lost 0 bases.

The rearrangement uses TRBV6-5 and TRBJ1-3; D might be TRBD1 (5 bases). There are 16 residues in the CDR3. Germline V CDR1 and CDR2: MNHEY, SVGAGI. Trimming removed 0 bases at V and 2 bases at J, with 11 bases between. This chain's CDR3 is CASSYSWAGTGNTIYF. The CDR3 DNA reads TGTGCCAGCAGTTACTCGTGGGCAGGGACTGGAAACACCATATATTTT.

The CDR3 loop is CASSSNRVGISSYNEQFF. The CDR3, as DNA: TGTGCCAGCAGCTCAAACAGGGTTGGGATTAGCTCCTACAATGAGCAGTTCTTC. The genes are TRBV7-8 and TRBJ2-1, with a possible D match to TRBD1 (6 bases). Trimming shortened V by 4 bases and J by 0 bases, and 19 bases separated the two germline ends. CDR1 and CDR2 (germline): SGHVS, FQNEAQ. There are 18 residues in the CDR3.

The chain has TRBV9 and TRBJ2-1, with unresolved D. Trimming stripped 7 bases from V and 5 bases from J, with 10 bases between. The CDR3 totals 12 residues. Germline CDR1 is SGDLS and CDR2 is YYNGEE. This CDR3 reads CASGHANNEQFF. CDR3 nucleotide sequence: TGTGCCAGCGGCCACGCCAACAATGAGCAGTTCTTC. Full variable domain (rest looked up from reference TRBV9 and TRBJ2-1): DSGVTQTPKHLITATGQRVTLRCSPRSGDLSVYWYQQSLDQGLQFLIQYYNGEERAKGNILERFSAQQFPDLHSELNLSSLELGDSALYFCASGHANNEQFFGPGTRLTVL.

V usage is TRBV30 and J usage is TRBJ2-5; 11 nucleotides agree with TRBD2. Germline CDR1 reads GTSNPN; CDR2 reads SVGIG (reference sequence). The CDR3 loop spans 14 amino acids. The J segment lost 3 bases and the V segment lost 4 bases, leaving 4 bases of the junction unmatched. The CDR3 DNA reads TGTGCCTGGACTAGGGGACTAGCGGAAGAGACCCAGTACTTC. The encoded protein is CAWTRGLAEETQYF.

Written as DNA, the CDR3 is TGCGCCAGCACCACAGGGAGGGTTAATGAAAAACTGTTTTTT. This sequence encodes CASTTGRVNEKLFF. The chain uses TRBV5-1 and TRBJ1-4; tentatively, D is TRBD1 (6 bases). The CDR3 has 14 residues. CDR1 and CDR2 from the germline V gene are SGHRS and YFSETQ. V gave up 6 bases and J gave up 4 bases, with 13 bases separating them.

The V call is TRBV3-1 (or the pseudogene TRBV3-2), the J call TRBJ1-3, with D maybe TRBD1 (5 bases). V lost 0 bases to trimming and J lost 0 bases, with 12 bases between them. The V gene's germline CDR1 is LGHDT and CDR2 YNNKEL (reference sequence). The CDR3 length is 17 residues. In DNA form, the CDR3 reads TGTGCCAGCAGCCAAGATTTGTCCAGGGCCTCTGGAAACACCATATATTTT. It specifies CASSQDLSRASGNTIYF.

The V and J genes are TRBV5-4 and TRBJ2-1; TRBD1 matches at 8 bases. This CDR3 contains 16 residues. Germline CDR1 and CDR2: SGHNT and YYREEE (reference sequence). Unmatched junction bases numbered 13, after V lost 3 bases and J lost 8 bases. Here the CDR3 DNA reads TGTGCCAGCAGCTCAGGGGGCGCGGGTAGAGAGGATGAGCAGTTCTTC. This encodes CASSSGGAGREDEQFF.

The chain couples TRBV15 to TRBJ2-7; 12 bases agree with TRBD2. With 0 bases clipped from V and 5 bases from J, the junction kept 2 bases outside the gene matches. Germline V CDR1 and CDR2: LNHNV, YYDKDF (reference sequence). CDR3 length: 15 residues. CDR3 bases: TGTGCCACCAGCAGAGAACTAGCGGGGGGCGACGAGCAGTACTTC. Amino acids: CATSRELAGGDEQYF.

The chain is built from TRBV7-2 and TRBJ2-7; no clear D. This CDR3 is built from 13 residues. Germline lookup yields CDR1 SGHTA and CDR2 FQGNSA. V was trimmed by 3 bases and J by 4 bases, leaving 10 bases between them. CDR3 region: CASSLGHIYEQYF. DNA of the CDR3: TGTGCCAGCAGCTTGGGCCACATATACGAGCAGTACTTC.

This chain uses TRBV11-2 with TRBJ1-2; D is undetermined. Germline CDR1 SGHAT, CDR2 FQNNGV. Deletions cut 2 bases from V and 5 bases from J, with 6 bases between. The CDR3 spans 12 residues. The CDR3 DNA reads as TGTGCCAGCAGCTTAAGAGGGTATGGCTACACCTTC. Translation gives CASSLRGYGYTF.

This chain connects TRBV7-9 to TRBJ2-7; 12 bases align to TRBD2. V trimming: 2 bases; J trimming: 5 bases; junction bases outside the gene matches: 13. In germline, CDR1 is SEHNR, CDR2 FQNEAQ (reference sequence). CDR3 length: 18 amino acids. The CDR3 reads CASSLIPSSSGRAHEQYF. In nucleotides, the CDR3 is TGTGCCAGCAGCTTAATACCCTCGTCTAGCGGGAGGGCACACGAGCAGTACTTC.

The chain combines TRBV5-1 with TRBJ1-1; D gene uncertain. CDR1 is SGHRS and CDR2 is YFSETQ in the germline V gene. The CDR3 totals 14 residues. V gave up 0 bases and J gave up 6 bases, with 12 bases separating them. CDR3 sequence reads: CASSLVRDGAEAFF. CDR3 nucleotide sequence: TGCGCCAGCAGCTTGGTCCGGGATGGGGCTGAAGCTTTCTTT.

J is TRBJ1-2 and V is TRBV3-1 (or the pseudogene TRBV3-2); TRBD1 aligns across 9 bases. The CDR3 is 14 residues long. With 2 bases clipped from V and 8 bases from J, the junction kept 6 bases outside the gene matches. CDR1 and CDR2 from the germline V gene are LGHDT and YNNKEL (reference sequence). CDR3 nucleotides: TGTGCCAGCAGCCAACTTACAGGGGGCGACGGCTACACCTTC. Translating it yields CASSQLTGGDGYTF.

V is TRBV27 and J is TRBJ2-3, with D possibly being TRBD2 (5 bases). CDR3 length: 17 amino acids. The germline V and J ends were trimmed by 5 bases and 1 base, with 19 bases remaining between them. Per the germline V gene, CDR1 is MNHEY and CDR2 is SMNVEV (reference sequence). CDR3 nucleotide sequence: TGTGCCAGCAGTCGCTTCCGACCCTCCGGGGGCACAGATACGCAGTATTTT. Residues: CASSRFRPSGGTDTQYF.

The chain carries TRBV28 and TRBJ1-1, with 7 bases aligning to TRBD1. With V trimmed by 7 bases and J by 0 bases, 11 bases remained unmatched. The CDR3 loop spans 16 amino acids. The germline gives CDR1 MDHEN, CDR2 SYDVKM. CDR3 in DNA: TGTGCCAGCAATGGACAAAGGGACAGCCTGAACACTGAAGCTTTCTTT. Its translation is CASNGQRDSLNTEAFF.

The chain carries TRBV29-1 and TRBJ2-7; 7 nucleotides agree with TRBD2. The V gene end was trimmed by 5 bases and the J gene end by 7 bases; junction bases not matched to a gene: 8. This CDR3 has 12 amino acids. Germline loops: CDR1 SQVTM, CDR2 ANQGSEA. CDR3: CSVRALGGEQYF. The CDR3 coding sequence is TGCAGCGTTCGGGCCTTGGGGGGGGAGCAGTACTTC.